The TCR beta chain under discussion was sequenced for a study of T-cell reconstitution after alpha-beta-depleted transplantation in children. Points on this clonotype: Its antigen is not identified.

Preparation of the TCRbeta library involved a method that used unique molecular identifiers. One entry per CDR3 protein results from TCRdb running MiXCR on the PCR reads. The sample has around 76,000 distinct CDR3 sequences, 15% to 20% seen once. Study-wide results and caveats: About two months after transplant, alpha-beta T cells reportedly came from several hundred expanded graft clones. There were some patients whose high TCRbeta diversity at day 60 came from surviving recipient T cells and thymic progenitors.

The CDR3 loop spans 14 amino acids. After removal of 7 bases from V and 3 bases from J, the junction contained 9 bases not matched to a gene. Germline lookup yields CDR1 SQVTM and CDR2 ANQGSEA. The chain employs TRBV29-1 and TRBJ2-1; the match to TRBD2 covers 7 bases. Sequenced material: PBMCs, mostly from graft donor cells, taken 360 days after TCRalphabeta/CD19-depleted stem cell transplant. This sequence originates from a male patient aged 2 to 10 who had a stem cell transplant for acute lymphoblastic leukemia, so the T cells may come from the graft donor. The CDR3 protein is CSADGGVGYNEQFF. The CDR3 nucleotides read TGCAGCGCCGATGGGGGGGTAGGCTACAATGAGCAGTTCTTC.